The 24 T cell receptor beta chains below all came from one sample that was sequenced in a study of cytomegalovirus exposure and HLA in healthy donors. The PCR employed 60 Vbeta primers together with 13 Jbeta primers. Sequencing used immunoSEQ multiplex PCR; TCRdb keeps in-frame clones, though not all of them. The table lists more than 100,000 clones, around 77% of them singletons, with 0.75% to 0.95% in the top ten. Material for sequencing was PBMCs. The receptors originated from a woman aged 55-70 years in good health and CMV-seronegative.

This clone was recorded only once. This chain connects TRBV28 to TRBJ2-2; D might be TRBD1 (6 bases). CDR1 is MDHEN, CDR2 SYDVKM, per germline. V shed 5 bases and J shed 7 bases, with 11 bases lying between them. This CDR3 comprises 13 residues. The CDR3 spells CASSTTGIGELFF. The CDR3 nucleotides read TGTGCCAGCAGTACCACAGGGATCGGGGAGCTGTTTTTT.

V is TRBV7-3 and J is TRBJ2-1, with 7 bases matching TRBD1. The CDR3 has 15 residues. Germline assignment: CDR1 SGHTA and CDR2 FQGTGA. After removal of 4 bases from V and 8 bases from J, the junction contained 11 bases not matched to a gene. In DNA form, the CDR3 reads TGTGCCAGCAGCTCACAGGGGCCGGGATGGGATGAGCAGTTCTTC. Protein sequence: CASSSQGPGWDEQFF.

This clone was counted only a few times. J is TRBJ2-7 and V is TRBV5-1; D unclear. V lost 0 bases, J lost 1 base, and 8 bases lay in between. The CDR3 extends over 14 amino acids. In germline, CDR1 is SGHRS, CDR2 YFSETQ. As DNA, the CDR3 is TGCGCCAGCAGCTTGGTGGTAGATTCCTACGAGCAGTACTTC. Translation gives CASSLVVDSYEQYF.

This chain connects TRBV28 to TRBJ2-2; 8 bases map to TRBD2. Germline V gives CDR1 MDHEN, CDR2 SYDVKM. The CDR3 consists of 15 residues. V dropped 6 bases and J dropped 4; count of bases not matched to a gene: 7. The DNA for the CDR3 is TGTGCCAGCAGCCGTAGCGGGGCGGGCACCGGGGAGCTGTTTTTT. Protein sequence: CASSRSGAGTGELFF.

V gene TRBV28 combines with J gene TRBJ2-7; 8 bases fit TRBD2. V dropped 6 bases and J dropped 2; count of bases not matched to a gene: 15. The CDR3 totals 17 residues. Germline loops: CDR1 MDHEN, CDR2 SYDVKM. The CDR3 loop is CASSLEMTGLATYEQYF. Written as DNA, the CDR3 is TGTGCCAGCAGCCTGGAAATGACCGGACTAGCCACCTACGAGCAGTACTTC.

The chain couples TRBV9 to TRBJ2-3; a possible D gene is TRBD2 (7 bases). Trimming pared 3 bases from V and 0 bases from J, leaving 8 bases between. The germline CDR1 and CDR2 sequences are SGDLS and YYNGEE. This CDR3 has 14 amino acids. As DNA, the CDR3 is TGTGCCAGCAGCGGGGGGGGCAGCACAGATACGCAGTATTTT. Protein product: CASSGGGSTDTQYF. The complete variable domain, with remaining parts taken from reference TRBV9 and TRBJ2-3, reads DSGVTQTPKHLITATGQRVTLRCSPRSGDLSVYWYQQSLDQGLQFLIQYYNGEERAKGNILERFSAQQFPDLHSELNLSSLELGDSALYFCASSGGGSTDTQYFGPGTRLTVL.

J is TRBJ2-7 and V is TRBV10-1, with a tentative D call TRBD2 (6 bases). CDR1 is WNHNN and CDR2 is SYGVQD in the germline V gene (reference sequence). The CDR3 is 15 residues long. V lost 0 bases and J 7 bases, leaving 16 bases between the germline ends. The CDR3 DNA reads TGCGCCAGCAGTGAGTCAAGCGGCGGGGCTCGGGAGCAGTACTTC. It encodes CASSESSGGAREQYF.

This chain joins TRBV13 and TRBJ2-3; the D gene is possibly TRBD2 (7 bases). The CDR3 has 16 residues. V was trimmed by 8 bases and J by 2 bases, leaving 20 bases between them. Looked up from germline, CDR1 is PRHDT and CDR2 is FYEKMQ (reference sequence). The CDR3 region is CASLGAGAQTTDTQYF. The CDR3 DNA reads as TGTGCCAGCCTGGGGGCGGGAGCACAGACCACAGATACGCAGTATTTT.

The CDR3 DNA reads as TGTGCCAGCAGCTTAATGCCTAGCGGGGGGGGGTACAATGAGCAGTTCTTC. It translates to CASSLMPSGGGYNEQFF. The chain uses TRBV7-3 and TRBJ2-1, with TRBD2 identical over 12 bases. The V and J ends lost 1 base and 4 bases, in that order; junction bases with no gene match: 5. This CDR3 is 17 amino acids long. Germline CDR1 reads SGHTA; CDR2 reads FQGTGA. The whole variable domain, remainder taken from reference TRBV7-3 and TRBJ2-1, is GAGVSQTPSNKVTEKGKYVELRCDPISGHTALYWYRQSLGQGPEFLIYFQGTGAADDSGLPNDRFFAVRPEGSVSTLKIQRTERGDSAVYLCASSLMPSGGGYNEQFFGPGTRLTVL.

A single count supports this clone. The chain combines TRBV9 with TRBJ2-1; 11 bases map to TRBD2. The ends lost 3 bases at V and 4 bases at J; junction bases unmatched: 6. Germline V gives CDR1 SGDLS, CDR2 YYNGEE. This CDR3 is built from 16 residues. The CDR3 region is CASSAALAGGYNEQFF. The DNA of the CDR3 is TGTGCCAGCAGCGCGGCCCTAGCGGGGGGTTACAATGAGCAGTTCTTC. The whole variable domain, filled in from reference TRBV9 and TRBJ2-1, reads DSGVTQTPKHLITATGQRVTLRCSPRSGDLSVYWYQQSLDQGLQFLIQYYNGEERAKGNILERFSAQQFPDLHSELNLSSLELGDSALYFCASSAALAGGYNEQFFGPGTRLTVL.

In this sample, this clone turned up once. The chain carries TRBV28 and TRBJ1-2, with D perhaps TRBD1 (6 bases). Trimming stripped 5 bases from V and 5 bases from J, with 12 bases between. CDR3 size: 13 residues. Germline V gene sequence: CDR1 MDHEN, CDR2 SYDVKM. CDR3 coding DNA: TGTGCCAGCAGTCCCACAAGGGGGTATGGCTACACCTTC. Translating it yields CASSPTRGYGYTF.

This clone was seen only once. The rearrangement uses TRBV5-1 and TRBJ2-3, with TRBD2 matching over 13 bases. The V segment lost 5 bases and the J segment 2 bases; nucleotides outside the gene matches: 2. CDR1 and CDR2 from the germline V gene are SGHRS and YFSETQ. The CDR3 length is 15 residues. CDR3 DNA sequence: TGCGCCAGCAGACTAGCGGGGGGGTACACAGATACGCAGTATTTT. Its protein is CASRLAGGYTDTQYF.

CDR3 nucleotides: TGTGCCAGCAGCCCCACAGGGTTACGGAATGAAAAACTGTTTTTT. Translated, it gives CASSPTGLRNEKLFF. The V and J genes are TRBV28 and TRBJ1-4; D is perhaps TRBD1 (6 bases). The ends were cut back, 6 bases at V and 5 bases at J, with 16 bases in the middle. The length of the CDR3 is 15 residues. Germline CDR1 MDHEN, CDR2 SYDVKM.

The chain carries TRBV6-1 and TRBJ1-2; the D gene is possibly TRBD1 (6 bases). The CDR3 runs 13 residues. The V end lost 6 bases, the J end lost 4 bases, and 12 bases lay between the germline ends. Germline CDR1 reads MNHNS; CDR2 reads SASEGT. CDR3 DNA: TGTGCCAGCAGCGCGACAGGCCTCTATGGCTACACCTTC. The encoded protein is CASSATGLYGYTF.

The sample holds a few counts of this clone. The chain joins TRBV28 to TRBJ2-7, with 14 bases aligning to TRBD2. V lost 6 bases, J lost 6 bases, and 4 bases stayed unmatched. Per germline, CDR1 MDHEN and CDR2 SYDVKM. The CDR3 runs 14 residues. The CDR3 here is CASRPGLAGVEQYF. CDR3 DNA sequence: TGTGCCAGCAGGCCGGGACTAGCGGGAGTCGAGCAGTACTTC.

This chain uses TRBV10-3 with TRBJ1-1, with 7 bases identical to TRBD1. J was trimmed by 1 base and V by 9 bases; bases with no gene match: 5. The CDR3 extends over 13 amino acids. In germline, CDR1 is ENHRY, CDR2 SYGVKD. The CDR3 DNA reads TGTGCCATTGGGCAGGGGGGGAACACTGAAGCTTTCTTT. This gives the protein CAIGQGGNTEAFF.

The gene calls are TRBV18 and TRBJ2-1; TRBD2 is a possible D gene (6 bases). This CDR3 region has 13 residues. CDR1 and CDR2 from the germline V gene are KGHSH and LQKENI. V dropped 5 bases and J dropped 9 bases, with 14 bases sitting between them. CDR3 amino acids: CASSYGGTGEQFF. DNA for the CDR3: TGTGCCAGCTCATACGGGGGAACGGGTGAGCAGTTCTTC.

J is TRBJ1-4 and V is TRBV30, with 12 nucleotides matching TRBD1. Per germline, CDR1 GTSNPN and CDR2 SVGIG (reference sequence). The CDR3 runs to 16 residues. V lost 3 bases, J lost 7 bases, and 9 bases stayed unmatched. In DNA, the CDR3 is TGTGCCTGGAGACCGGGACAGGGGGCGTCGGGTGAAAAACTGTTTTTT. Amino acid sequence: CAWRPGQGASGEKLFF.

The rearrangement joins TRBV7-2 to TRBJ2-1, with 11 bases identical to TRBD2. Germline assignment: CDR1 SGHTA and CDR2 FQGNSA. The CDR3 contains 19 residues. Germline trimming cut 5 bases from V and 3 bases from J; bases unmatched to any gene: 15. The CDR3 is CASSPPPRLAGKNYNEQFF. The CDR3 region has the DNA TGTGCCAGCAGCCCCCCACCCAGACTAGCGGGGAAGAACTACAATGAGCAGTTCTTC. Drawing the rest from reference TRBV7-2 and TRBJ2-1, the complete variable domain is GAGVSQSPSNKVTEKGKDVELRCDPISGHTALYWYRQSLGQGLEFLIYFQGNSAPDKSGLPSDRFSAERTGGSVSTLTIQRTQQEDSAVYLCASSPPPRLAGKNYNEQFFGPGTRLTVL.

This clone occurred a few times. The chain uses TRBV18 and TRBJ2-3; 7 nucleotides line up with TRBD1. This CDR3 spans 14 amino acids. J lost 4 bases, V lost 3 bases, and 4 bases had no gene match. The germline CDR1 and CDR2 sequences are KGHSH and LQKENI. CDR3 in amino acids: CASSPYRGPDTQYF. The CDR3, as DNA: TGTGCCAGCTCACCTTACAGGGGCCCAGATACGCAGTATTTT.

The rearrangement joins TRBV5-1 to TRBJ1-6, with 9 bases fitting TRBD1. Losses at the gene ends were 4 bases for V and 8 bases for J; bases not matched to a gene: 16. The CDR3 sequence is 18 residues long. Germline CDR1 SGHRS, CDR2 YFSETQ. DNA of the CDR3: TGCGCCAGCAGCCCGAACTATATACAGGGGGCTTTAGATTCACCCCTCCACTTT. Encoded protein: CASSPNYIQGALDSPLHF.

V usage is TRBV4-1 and J usage is TRBJ1-1; TRBD1 agrees at 8 bases. This CDR3 region has 18 residues. The ends lost 5 bases at V and 2 bases at J; junction bases unmatched: 16. The V gene's germline CDR1 is MGHRA and CDR2 YSYEKL. CDR3 DNA: TGCGCCAGCAGCGACTATACCCGACAGGGGATCGGAAACACTGAAGCTTTCTTT. This codes for CASSDYTRQGIGNTEAFF.

The table lists this clone with a few counts. The gene calls are TRBV7-9 and TRBJ2-1, with D possibly TRBD1 on 5 matching bases. Trimming stripped 5 bases from V and 6 bases from J, with 17 bases between. CDR3 length: 15 residues. Germline CDR1 is SEHNR and CDR2 is FQNEAQ (reference sequence). CDR3 sequence: CASSPKPRVGNEQFF. The DNA for the CDR3 is TGTGCCAGCAGCCCCAAACCCAGGGTGGGCAATGAGCAGTTCTTC.

This chain links TRBV28 with TRBJ1-5; 8 nucleotides agree with TRBD1. Germline loops: CDR1 MDHEN, CDR2 SYDVKM. J lost 2 bases, V lost 7 bases, and 13 bases had no gene match. The CDR3 contains 17 residues. The DNA of the CDR3 is TGTGCCAGCACCCCTCGGGGCAGGGGGCTAGGCAATCAGCCCCAGCATTTT. Encoded protein: CASTPRGRGLGNQPQHF.